This TCR beta chain was captured by sequencing in a study of blood T cell repertoires in COVID-19. As for the study in general: Samples representing acute and convalescent COVID-19 were sourced from the United States, Italy and Spain. PBMCs, B-cell-depleted T cells, or T cells were the source of the cDNA or gDNA that made up the material.

In the source study's methods: How many nucleated cells were present was estimated from reference gene primer amplification. The assay was immunoSEQ multiplex PCR, and TCRdb's table has in-frame clones only and misses some. V and J calls and clone size are those listed in that table; D and trimming were worked out from the DNA. The data contain around 70,000 clones, 80% to 90% of them singletons. This CDR3 spans 16 amino acids. The V gene's germline CDR1 is SGHTA and CDR2 FQGTGA. Trimming took off 4 bases at V and 5 bases at J, with 17 bases between the two ends. This TCR came from a woman over 75 with active or convalescent COVID-19. This sequence joins TRBV7-3 and TRBJ2-2; the D gene is possibly TRBD1 (5 bases). Sequencing used peripheral blood. The CDR3 region is CASSSRTPQWTGELFF. The DNA for the CDR3 is TGTGCCAGCAGCTCTCGGACACCCCAGTGGACCGGGGAGCTGTTTTTT.